This T cell receptor beta chain was documented in a study of CD8+ T cells in alopecia areata. RNA extraction was followed by reverse transcription into cDNA, which acted as the sequencing template. Sequencing used immunoSEQ multiplex PCR; TCRdb keeps in-frame clones, though not all of them. Here the sample spans 150,000 to 250,000 clones, approximately 56% being singletons. CDR1 and CDR2 (germline): MGHRA, YSYEKL. The CDR3 has 13 amino acids. The germline V and J ends were trimmed by 0 bases and 4 bases, with 6 bases remaining between them. About this clone itself: Its antigen is undetermined. The same CDR3 also results from other DNA sequences found in this sample.

The study's findings and limits: Scalp clonality dropped significantly under tofacitinib, as did expanded CD8+ top-100 clones.

Treatment described: oral pan-JAK inhibitor, 5-10 mg twice daily. V is TRBV4-1 and J is TRBJ2-5; D gene ambiguous. The sequence came from a human donor with alopecia areata. The input for sequencing was CD4+ T cells sorted from blood, taken at week 4, from a patient treated with tofacitinib. CDR3 region: CASSQDPGETQYF. CDR3 nucleotides: TGCGCCAGCAGCCAAGATCCGGGAGAGACCCAGTACTTC.